This TCR beta chain was identified in a study of control samples from healthy donors and cancer patients (dated by TCRdb to about 2020). Libraries were constructed by the immunoSEQ multiplex PCR assay. This immuneACCESS table, as held by TCRdb, lists in-frame sequences with V and J called but not all clones. Of the missing ones, under half trace to an unresolved V gene in checked studies; the others have no known cause. The sample table holds under 450,000 clones, of which around 90% were seen once. The ten largest clones take up about 6.3% of the sample. A word on this clone: What this receptor recognizes is not known. Base qualities are not recorded, but no much larger clone differs from it by a single base.

V and J are truncated by 5 bases and 3 bases respectively, leaving an intervening sequence of 16 bases. Taken from cysteine to phenylalanine, the CDR3 has 16 residues. The read is trimmed to its CDR3 DNA, 48 bases read in frame from base 1. The germline V gene yields SGHNT for CDR1 and YENEEA for CDR2. The chain joins TRBV11-3 to TRBJ2-2, and the D gene may be TRBD2, 6 bases matching. Sequenced sample: PBMCs. The clonotype originates from a man in his forties or fifties with head and neck cancer. The DNA reads TGTGCCAGCAGCACTGGAGGGTATTGGGACACCGGGGAGCTGTTTTTT. This translates into CASSTGGYWDTGELFF. The CDR3 plus the reference TRBV11-3 and TRBJ2-2 genes for the other parts give the full variable domain: EAGVVQSPRYKIIEKKQPVAFWCNPISGHNTLYWYLQNLGQGPELLIRYENEEAVDDSQLPKDRFSAERLKGVDSTLKIQPAELGDSAVYLCASSTGGYWDTGELFFGEGSRLTVL.